The 25 T cell receptor beta chains below all came from one sample that was sequenced in a study of Graves' ophthalmopathy and Graves' hyperthyroidism. RNA transcripts served as template for amplifying TCR beta CDR3 sequences. HTBI-primed RT-PCR formed the first round, and a multiplex PCR formed the second. TCRdb reanalysed the multiplex PCR reads using MiXCR and keeps one entry per CDR3 protein. The table lists roughly 480,000 distinct CDR3 sequences, around 15% of them singletons. Sequencing was done on a sample of blood. The source is a woman in her twenties or thirties with Graves' ophthalmopathy.

In this sample, this clonotype turned up many times. V is TRBV18 and J is TRBJ1-1; no definite D call. The V gene lost 1 base and the J gene lost 0 bases, with 15 bases spanning the gap. The CDR3 loop spans 17 amino acids. Germline CDR1 KGHSH, CDR2 LQKENI. CDR3 in DNA: TGTGCCAGCTCACCACGCCGGACCGACACCTTGAACACTGAAGCTTTCTTT. This gives the protein CASSPRRTDTLNTEAFF.

This clonotype was counted ten times or more. The rearrangement uses TRBV28 and TRBJ2-7; D is perhaps TRBD1 (5 bases). The germline V gene encodes CDR1 MDHEN and CDR2 SYDVKM. V was shortened by 5 bases and J by 3 bases, with 8 bases between the two germline ends. The CDR3 is 12 residues long. The chain's CDR3 is CASSQQVYEQYF. CDR3 in DNA: TGTGCCAGCAGTCAACAGGTCTACGAGCAGTACTTC.

Many counts were recorded for this clonotype. The rearrangement links TRBV10-3 to TRBJ2-7; TRBD1 agrees at 10 bases. Germline CDR1 and CDR2: ENHRY and SYGVKD. This CDR3 has 14 residues. Germline trimming cut 11 bases from V and 6 bases from J; bases unmatched to any gene: 13. The CDR3 DNA reads TGTGCCGCAGGCCGGGACAGGGGATCGGGCGAGCAGTACTTC. Protein: CAAGRDRGSGEQYF.

The chain has TRBV6-5 and TRBJ1-1; perhaps TRBD1 as D (6 bases). The V gene lost 0 bases and the J gene lost 5 bases, with 13 bases spanning the gap. Per germline, CDR1 MNHEY and CDR2 SVGAGI. The CDR3 length is 15 residues. CDR3 DNA sequence: TGTGCCAGCAGTTACTCGAGGGGGGGGACGACTGAAGCTTTCTTT. Its translation is CASSYSRGGTTEAFF.

The V and J genes are TRBV9 and TRBJ1-6; a possible D gene is TRBD1 (6 bases). From germline, CDR1 is SGDLS and CDR2 YYNGEE. The CDR3 loop spans 14 amino acids. V lost 3 bases, J lost 7 bases, and 11 bases lay in between. The chain's CDR3 is CASSATGWNSPLHF. The CDR3 bases are TGTGCCAGCAGCGCCACAGGGTGGAATTCACCCCTCCACTTT.

This clonotype was seen at least ten times. V usage is TRBV11-2 and J usage is TRBJ2-5; a possible D gene is TRBD2 (6 bases). The germline CDR1 and CDR2 sequences are SGHAT and FQNNGV. Trimming cost V 5 bases and J 1 base, with 11 bases left between them. The CDR3 is 14 amino acids. CDR3 nucleotides: TGTGCCAGCAGCGCCGGTAGCGGCCAAGAGACCCAGTACTTC. Encoded protein: CASSAGSGQETQYF. The full variable domain, in which reference TRBV11-2 and TRBJ2-5 provide the parts outside the CDR3, is EAGVAQSPRYKIIEKRQSVAFWCNPISGHATLYWYQQILGQGPKLLIQFQNNGVVDDSQLPKDRFSAERLKGVDSTLKIQPAKLEDSAVYLCASSAGSGQETQYFGPGTRLLVL.

This clonotype was recorded at least ten times. The chain links TRBV28 to TRBJ1-3; the D is unclear. Germline loops: CDR1 MDHEN, CDR2 SYDVKM. CDR3 length: 17 residues. Trimming pared 6 bases from V and 8 bases from J, leaving 26 bases between. CDR3 region: CASSFAQSSVNWDTIYF. CDR3 DNA: TGTGCCAGCAGCTTCGCCCAGAGCTCTGTAAATTGGGACACCATATATTTT.

This clonotype was picked up a small number of times. The V call is TRBV5-1, the J call TRBJ2-5; D is unresolved. CDR3 size: 12 residues. Germline-derived CDR1 and CDR2 are SGHRS and YFSETQ. V lost 5 bases, J lost 2 bases, and 7 bases lay in between. Here the CDR3 reads CASRASQETQYF. CDR3 DNA: TGCGCCAGCAGGGCGTCGCAAGAGACCCAGTACTTC.

This clonotype was seen many times. The chain recombines TRBV6-1 with TRBJ1-6; 8 bases are a match to TRBD1. CDR3 length: 13 residues. Germline CDR1 is MNHNS and CDR2 is SASEGT. V lost 10 bases, J lost 7 bases, and 6 bases stayed unmatched. Here the CDR3 DNA reads TGTGCCACCTTGGACAGGGTAAATTCACCCCTCCACTTT. This translates into CATLDRVNSPLHF.

The chain is built from TRBV9 and TRBJ2-5, with 7 bases identical to TRBD2. In germline, CDR1 is SGDLS, CDR2 YYNGEE. The CDR3 consists of 16 residues. Trimming took 4 bases from V and 1 from J; bases not matched to a gene: 10. The CDR3, as DNA: TGTGCCAGCAGCCCCTGGGGAGGGGCCACCCAAGAGACCCAGTACTTC. Translation: CASSPWGGATQETQYF. The whole variable domain, remainder taken from reference TRBV9 and TRBJ2-5, is DSGVTQTPKHLITATGQRVTLRCSPRSGDLSVYWYQQSLDQGLQFLIQYYNGEERAKGNILERFSAQQFPDLHSELNLSSLELGDSALYFCASSPWGGATQETQYFGPGTRLLVL.

The genes are TRBV7-2 and TRBJ2-7, with 7 bases lining up with TRBD1. Germline loops: CDR1 SGHTA, CDR2 FQGNSA. Trimming took 0 bases from V and 3 from J; bases not matched to a gene: 5. The CDR3 has 15 residues. The CDR3 sequence: CASSLAGTERYEQYF. CDR3 bases: TGTGCCAGCAGCTTAGCCGGGACAGAACGCTACGAGCAGTACTTC.

This clonotype was detected ten times or more. The chain is built from TRBV28 and TRBJ2-7; TRBD2 might be the D (6 bases). Germline V gene sequence: CDR1 MDHEN, CDR2 SYDVKM. V lost 6 bases to trimming and J lost 4 bases, with 13 bases between them. CDR3 length: 13 residues. As DNA, the CDR3 is TGTGCCAGCAGGGGACTGCAAGGGTACGAGCAGTACTTC. It codes for CASRGLQGYEQYF.

This clonotype came up a few times. This sequence joins TRBV5-1 and TRBJ1-1; D not certain. V lost 0 bases and J 6 bases, leaving 12 bases between the germline ends. CDR3 length equals 14 residues. Germline CDR1 is SGHRS and CDR2 is YFSETQ. The CDR3: CASSLGQRSAEAFF. The CDR3, as DNA: TGCGCCAGCAGCTTGGGCCAGAGAAGCGCTGAAGCTTTCTTT. The full variable domain, in which reference TRBV5-1 and TRBJ1-1 provide the parts outside the CDR3, is KAGVTQTPRYLIKTRGQQVTLSCSPISGHRSVSWYQQTPGQGLQFLFEYFSETQRNKGNFPGRFSGRQFSNSRSEMNVSTLELGDSALYLCASSLGQRSAEAFFGQGTRLTVV.

The chain couples TRBV12-3 or TRBV12-4 to TRBJ1-1, with D perhaps matching TRBD1 (5 bases). CDR3 length equals 15 residues. Trimming stripped 3 bases from V and 11 bases from J, with 22 bases between. In DNA form, the CDR3 reads TGTGCCAGCAGTTTTTCAGTATGGGACCCCGAGGGTGCTTTCTTT. Protein sequence: CASSFSVWDPEGAFF.

This clonotype was seen at least ten times. This chain joins TRBV27 and TRBJ1-2, with a weak D call TRBD1 (6 bases). The V end was cut by 3 bases, the J end by 0 bases, with 17 bases between. This CDR3 is 17 amino acids long. Germline V gene lookup returns CDR1 MNHEY and CDR2 SMNVEV (reference sequence). Here the CDR3 reads CASSFTSTGSTNYGYTF. Here the CDR3 DNA reads TGTGCCAGCAGTTTTACATCGACAGGCTCTACTAACTATGGCTACACCTTC.

In its sample, this clonotype was seen many times. This may stem from a read error, because a much larger clone lies one nucleotide away. The chain combines TRBV7-2 with TRBJ2-5; D possibly corresponds to TRBD1 (5 bases). Germline V gene sequence: CDR1 SGHTA, CDR2 FQGNSA. This CDR3 has 14 amino acids. The chain's CDR3 is CASSPAGRVEIQYF. DNA of the CDR3: TGTGCCAGCAGCCCAGCCGGCAGGGTTGAGATCCAGTACTTC. Based on the CDR3 plus reference TRBV7-2 and TRBJ2-5, the full variable domain is GAGVSQSPSNKVTEKGKDVELRCDPISGHTALYWYRQSLGQGLEFLIYFQGNSAPDKSGLPSDRFSAERTGGSVSTLTIQRTQQEDSAVYLCASSPAGRVEIQYFGPGTRLLVL.

Ten or more counts support this clonotype. The chain links TRBV20-1 to TRBJ1-5; D may be TRBD1 (6 bases). The germline CDR1 and CDR2 sequences are DFQATT and SNEGSKA (reference sequence). V dropped 2 bases and J dropped 4 bases, with 15 bases sitting between them. The length of the CDR3 is 15 residues. The CDR3 nucleotides are TGCAGTGCTAGATCAGGGGTCGGTTGGAATCAGCCCCAGCATTTT. This gives the protein CSARSGVGWNQPQHF.

This clonotype was seen many times. The chain is built from TRBV27 and TRBJ1-1; TRBD1 agrees at 11 bases. The CDR3 is 14 amino acids. CDR1 and CDR2 from the germline V gene are MNHEY and SMNVEV (reference sequence). V gave up 7 bases and J gave up 5 bases; unmatched junction bases: 6. For the CDR3, the DNA is TGTGCCAGCACCGGGACAGGGGGTTGGACTGAAGCTTTCTTT. Translation gives CASTGTGGWTEAFF.

This clonotype was seen at least ten times. This chain connects TRBV7-2 to TRBJ2-5; 10 bases align to TRBD2. The length of the CDR3 is 16 residues. J lost 5 bases, V lost 4 bases, and 10 bases had no gene match. Germline V gives CDR1 SGHTA, CDR2 FQGNSA. CDR3: CASSSIAGGLGETQYF. CDR3 DNA: TGTGCCAGCAGCTCGATAGCGGGGGGTCTCGGGGAGACCCAGTACTTC.

This chain links TRBV5-1 with TRBJ2-2; 9 bases map to TRBD1. V lost 3 bases and J lost 6; bases outside the gene matches: 6. Germline CDR1 is SGHRS and CDR2 is YFSETQ. This CDR3 spans 15 amino acids. The CDR3 nucleotides are TGCGCCAGCAGCTGGGGACAGGGTTCGGCCGGGGAGCTGTTTTTT. This translates into CASSWGQGSAGELFF.

This clonotype was found many times. The chain joins TRBV2 to TRBJ1-1; TRBD1 matches at 7 bases. Unmatched junction bases numbered 6, after V lost 7 bases and J lost 1 base. CDR1 and CDR2 from the germline V gene are SNHLY and FYNNEI. CDR3 length equals 14 residues. CDR3 loop: CASKGAGANTEAFF. CDR3 in DNA: TGTGCCAGCAAGGGGGCAGGGGCGAACACTGAAGCTTTCTTT.

About this clonotype itself: The junction does not match germline at one end; this may be a read error. CDR3 in amino acids: CASSEGAGVYSNEQYF. CDR3 sequence (DNA): TGTGCCAGCAGTGAGGGGGCAGGGGTCTACTCCAACGAGCAGTACTTC. The chain uses TRBV6-1 and TRBJ2-7; the D gene is possibly TRBD1 (6 bases). The V gene's germline CDR1 is MNHNS and CDR2 SASEGT. This CDR3 has 16 residues.

The CDR3 DNA follows: TGTGCCAGCTCTCCAGACAGGAACGAGCAGTACTTC. Amino acid sequence: CASSPDRNEQYF. The chain links TRBV18 to TRBJ2-7, with a weak D call TRBD1 (6 bases). The CDR3 length is 12 residues. Trimming took off 6 bases at V and 5 bases at J, with 11 bases between the two ends. Germline V gene data show CDR1 as KGHSH and CDR2 as LQKENI.

This clonotype has a count of ten or more. The gene calls are TRBV11-1 and TRBJ1-2, with a weak D call TRBD1 (5 bases). V gave up 5 bases and J gave up 8 bases, with 24 bases separating them. Germline-derived CDR1 and CDR2 are SGHAT and FQDESV (reference sequence). CDR3 length: 16 amino acids. The CDR3 DNA reads TGTGCCAGCAGCCCCGGACGGACACCCCTTATGGAAGGCTACACCTTC. Residues: CASSPGRTPLMEGYTF.

The V gene is TRBV19, the J gene TRBJ2-5; 13 nucleotides agree with TRBD2. The CDR3 loop spans 16 amino acids. The germline V gene encodes CDR1 LNHDA and CDR2 SQIVND (reference sequence). Trimming at V came to 4 bases and at J to 3 bases, leaving 5 bases not matched to a gene. The CDR3 DNA is TGTGCCAGTAGTAGTCCCGGGACTAGCGGGGAAGAGACCCAGTACTTC. This gives the protein CASSSPGTSGEETQYF. Full variable domain (missing parts from reference TRBV19 and TRBJ2-5): DGGITQSPKYLFRKEGQNVTLSCEQNLNHDAMYWYRQDPGQGLRLIYYSQIVNDFQKGDIAEGYSVSREKKESFPLTVTSAQKNPTAFYLCASSSPGTSGEETQYFGPGTRLLVL.